Each of the 12 T cell receptor beta chains below was sequenced from the same sample in a study of long-term antiretroviral therapy in people with HIV. Running of the v3.0 immunoSEQ assay took place at survey level. Produced via immunoSEQ multiplex PCR; TCRdb's table is partial and in-frame only. The sample has over 30,000 clones, roughly 77% seen once. This specimen consisted of unsorted PBMCs, obtained 1.9 years after starting antiretroviral therapy. Receptors originate from a man younger than 35 with HIV.

This clone was counted a single time. The V call is TRBV15, the J call TRBJ2-3, with D maybe TRBD2 (5 bases). Trimming took off 6 bases at V and 1 base at J, with 14 bases between the two ends. Germline lookup yields CDR1 LNHNV and CDR2 YYDKDF (reference sequence). The CDR3 extends over 15 amino acids. The CDR3 bases are TGTGCCACCAGGGATCCTAGCCCGGGCACAGATACGCAGTATTTT. Translated: CATRDPSPGTDTQYF.

The chain combines TRBV7-8 with TRBJ1-1, with D possibly being TRBD1 (5 bases). The germline CDR1 and CDR2 sequences are SGHVS and FQNEAQ. There are 12 residues in the CDR3. V was shortened by 8 bases and J by 5 bases, with 12 bases between the two germline ends. The chain's CDR3 is CASSQGFTEAFF. The CDR3 DNA follows: TGTGCCAGCTCCCAGGGATTTACTGAAGCTTTCTTT.

The V gene is TRBV5-1, the J gene TRBJ2-5, with unresolved D. V lost 4 bases, J lost 2 bases, and 12 bases lay in between. In germline, CDR1 is SGHRS, CDR2 YFSETQ. The CDR3 contains 14 residues. The CDR3 sequence: CASSRELQQETQYF. The CDR3 nucleotides are TGCGCCAGCAGCCGCGAGTTACAACAAGAGACCCAGTACTTC.

In this sample, this clone turned up a few times. This specimen includes other DNA sequences encoding the same CDR3. J is TRBJ2-5 and V is TRBV5-1; D may be TRBD2 (6 bases). Deletions cut 2 bases from V and 5 bases from J, with 10 bases between. Germline V lookup: CDR1 SGHRS, CDR2 YFSETQ. This CDR3 is 13 amino acids long. The CDR3 region has the DNA TGCGCCAGCAGCTTTGAGGGGAGGGAGACCCAGTACTTC. Translation: CASSFEGRETQYF. The entire variable domain, with the rest obtained from reference TRBV5-1 and TRBJ2-5, is as follows: KAGVTQTPRYLIKTRGQQVTLSCSPISGHRSVSWYQQTPGQGLQFLFEYFSETQRNKGNFPGRFSGRQFSNSRSEMNVSTLELGDSALYLCASSFEGRETQYFGPGTRLLVL.

This sequence joins TRBV18 and TRBJ1-4; 12 bases are shared with TRBD1. The CDR3 is 16 residues long. After removal of 0 bases from V and 7 bases from J, the junction contained 3 bases not matched to a gene. Germline lookup yields CDR1 KGHSH and CDR2 LQKENI. This chain's CDR3 is CASSPPAGQGAEKLFF. In DNA, the CDR3 is TGTGCCAGCTCACCACCCGCGGGACAGGGGGCTGAAAAACTGTTTTTT.

This clone was observed a few times. This chain links TRBV19 with TRBJ2-2, with TRBD1 as a possible D gene (5 bases). CDR3 size: 16 residues. V was shortened by 3 bases and J by 7 bases, with 18 bases between the two germline ends. Germline CDR1 and CDR2: LNHDA and SQIVND (reference sequence). The CDR3 loop is CASSMMTRAWSGELFF. As DNA, the CDR3 is TGTGCCAGTAGTATGATGACCAGGGCCTGGAGCGGGGAGCTGTTTTTT. Full variable domain (remainder filled in from reference TRBV19 and TRBJ2-2): DGGITQSPKYLFRKEGQNVTLSCEQNLNHDAMYWYRQDPGQGLRLIYYSQIVNDFQKGDIAEGYSVSREKKESFPLTVTSAQKNPTAFYLCASSMMTRAWSGELFFGEGSRLTVL.

As DNA, the CDR3 is TGTGCCAGCAGCCCGGGTGCGGGGGACTATGGCTACACCTTC. Translation: CASSPGAGDYGYTF. V usage is TRBV28 and J usage is TRBJ1-2; D might be TRBD1 (5 bases). The V end lost 6 bases, the J end lost 3 bases, and 14 bases lay between the germline ends. Germline lookup yields CDR1 MDHEN and CDR2 SYDVKM. This CDR3 has 14 amino acids.

The rearrangement uses TRBV12-2 and TRBJ2-7; the D call in the table, TRBD1, was not verified against the DNA. TRBV12-2 is given as a pseudogene. There are 17 residues in the CDR3. The CDR3 region is CASRLARARVTTYEQYF. In nucleotides, the CDR3 is TGTGCAAGTCGCTTAGCTCGAGCCAGGGTAACAACCTACGAGCAGTACTTC.

By proportion, this clone is medium-sized (0.01 to 0.1%). J is TRBJ2-2 and V is TRBV6-4; weak D call: TRBD1 (6 bases). V lost 2 bases, J lost 2 bases, and 6 bases lay in between. The CDR3 contains 14 residues. Per the germline V gene, CDR1 is MRHNA and CDR2 is SNTAGT. CDR3 coding DNA: TGTGCCAGCAGTGACGGGACAAACACCGGGGAGCTGTTTTTT. Its translation is CASSDGTNTGELFF.

The chain couples TRBV11-2 to TRBJ1-4; perhaps TRBD1 as D (6 bases). Trimming took off 4 bases at V and 0 bases at J, with 6 bases between the two ends. Per germline, CDR1 SGHAT and CDR2 FQNNGV. The CDR3 loop spans 14 amino acids. The CDR3 DNA follows: TGTGCCAGCAGCTCAGGGGCAACTAATGAAAAACTGTTTTTT. Translating gives CASSSGATNEKLFF.

This sequence joins TRBV30 and TRBJ2-7; no definite D call. The CDR3 consists of 13 residues. Germline V CDR1 and CDR2: GTSNPN, SVGIG (reference sequence). Trimming removed 0 bases at V and 1 base at J, with 7 bases between. The CDR3 DNA follows: TGTGCCTGGAGTGTTCTACGGTCCTACGAGCAGTACTTC. This codes for CAWSVLRSYEQYF.

The rearrangement uses TRBV19 and TRBJ2-7; D remains ambiguous. This CDR3 is built from 14 residues. Deletions cut 3 bases from V and 2 bases from J, with 11 bases between. CDR1 LNHDA and CDR2 SQIVND come from the germline V gene (reference sequence). The CDR3 spells CASSIQAGAYEQYF. CDR3 coding DNA: TGTGCCAGTAGTATCCAGGCAGGAGCCTACGAGCAGTACTTC.